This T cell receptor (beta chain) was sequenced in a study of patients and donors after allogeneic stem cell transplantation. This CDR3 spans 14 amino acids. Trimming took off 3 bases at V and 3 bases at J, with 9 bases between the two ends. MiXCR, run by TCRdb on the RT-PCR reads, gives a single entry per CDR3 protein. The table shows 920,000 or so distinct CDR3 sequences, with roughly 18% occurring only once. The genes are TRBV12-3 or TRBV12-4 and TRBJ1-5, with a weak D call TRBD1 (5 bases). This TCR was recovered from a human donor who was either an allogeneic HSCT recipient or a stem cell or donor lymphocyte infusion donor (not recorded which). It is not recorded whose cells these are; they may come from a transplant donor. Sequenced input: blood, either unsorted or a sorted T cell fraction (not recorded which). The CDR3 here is CASSLDTYNQPQHF. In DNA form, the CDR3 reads TGTGCCAGCAGTTTGGACACCTACAATCAGCCCCAGCATTTT.